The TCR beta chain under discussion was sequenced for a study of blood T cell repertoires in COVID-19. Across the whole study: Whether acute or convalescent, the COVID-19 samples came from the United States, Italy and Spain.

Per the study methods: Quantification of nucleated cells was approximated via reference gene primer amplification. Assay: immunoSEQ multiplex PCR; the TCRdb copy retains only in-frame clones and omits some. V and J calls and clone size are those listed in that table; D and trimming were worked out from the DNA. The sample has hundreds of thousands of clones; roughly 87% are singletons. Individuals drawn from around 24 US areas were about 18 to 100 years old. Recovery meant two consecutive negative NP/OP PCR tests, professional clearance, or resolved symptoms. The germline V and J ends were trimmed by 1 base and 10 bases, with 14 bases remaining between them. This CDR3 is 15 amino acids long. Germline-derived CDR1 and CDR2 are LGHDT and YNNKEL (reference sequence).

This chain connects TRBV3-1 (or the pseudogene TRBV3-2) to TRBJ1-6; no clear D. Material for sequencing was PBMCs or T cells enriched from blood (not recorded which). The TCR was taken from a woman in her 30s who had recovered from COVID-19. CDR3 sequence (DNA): TGTGCCAGCAGCCAAGTGCTGGGCCCAAGATCACCCCTCCACTTT. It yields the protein CASSQVLGPRSPLHF.